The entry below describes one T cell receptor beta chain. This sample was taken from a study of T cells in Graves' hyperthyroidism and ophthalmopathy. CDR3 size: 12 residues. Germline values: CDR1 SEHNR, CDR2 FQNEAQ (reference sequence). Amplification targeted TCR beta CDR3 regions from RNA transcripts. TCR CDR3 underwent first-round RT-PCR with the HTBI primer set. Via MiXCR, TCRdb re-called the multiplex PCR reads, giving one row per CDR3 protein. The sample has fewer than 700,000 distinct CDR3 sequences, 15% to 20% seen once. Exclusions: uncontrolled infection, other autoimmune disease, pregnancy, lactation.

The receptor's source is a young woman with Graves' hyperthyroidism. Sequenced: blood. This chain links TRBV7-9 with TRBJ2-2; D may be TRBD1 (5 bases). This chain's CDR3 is CVPRANTGELFF. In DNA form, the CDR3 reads TGTGTTCCCAGGGCGAACACCGGGGAGCTGTTTTTT.